Detailed here is one TCR beta chain. Antigen unknown. The CDR3 is 16 amino acids. CDR1 is SGHNT, CDR2 YYREEE, per germline (reference sequence). Trimming removed 1 base at V and 6 bases at J, with 19 bases between. The PCR used 60 Vbeta and 13 Jbeta primers. Assay used: immunoSEQ multiplex PCR; TCRdb lists only in-frame clones, some missing. The sample includes 95,000 to 100,000 clones, around 10% of them seen just once. The data originate from a study of cytomegalovirus exposure and HLA in healthy donors. Study-wide points: Later analysis reportedly placed an Asian-associated ancestry cluster below the roughly 680-donor mean in N-insertions.

The donors gave bone marrow, and they were healthy. The origin of this receptor is a man in his fifties in good health and CMV-seropositive. Sequenced: PBMCs. The chain is built from TRBV5-4 and TRBJ1-2, with TRBD1 as a possible D gene (6 bases). The CDR3, as DNA: TGTGCCAGCAGCTTGTATGGGACAAGGTTCCCCGATGGCTACACCTTC. Amino acid sequence: CASSLYGTRFPDGYTF.